The rows below give T cell receptor beta chains drawn from one sample of a study of cytomegalovirus exposure and HLA in healthy donors. Clones were read by immunoSEQ multiplex PCR, and TCRdb kept only the in-frame ones, dropping some. This sample's table reports 110,000 to 150,000 clones. The specimen was PBMCs. These receptor sequences come from a male donor in good health and CMV-seronegative. The CDR3 runs from the conserved cysteine through the conserved F or W. The D gene is left open where the match is weak.

CDR3 length,V gene,D gene,J gene,CDR3 DNA,CDR3 protein
12,TRBV19,NA,TRBJ1-1,TGTGCCAGTAGTCCACGGGGAGTTGAAGCTTTCTTT,CASSPRGVEAFF
16,TRBV7-9,TRBD2,TRBJ2-3,TGTGCCAGCAGCTCGCCGTCAAGCGGGGGGCTGGATACGCAGTATTTT,CASSSPSSGGLDTQYF
15,TRBV5-1,NA,TRBJ1-1,TGCGCCAGCAGGGTGGACGGACTTAGTAACACTGAAGCTTTCTTT,CASRVDGLSNTEAFF
17,TRBV6-1,TRBD2,TRBJ2-1,TGTGCCAGCAGTGGTAGACTAGCGGGAGACAGAATGAATGAGCAGTTCTTC,CASSGRLAGDRMNEQFF
16,TRBV6-1,TRBD1,TRBJ2-7,TGTGCCAGCAGTGAAGCGAATGGACAGGGTACCTACGAGCAGTACTTC,CASSEANGQGTYEQYF
19,TRBV28,NA,TRBJ1-5,TGTGCCAGCAGTTCACCCCAGGGTAAGCGCGTAGGGGTTGGTCAGCCCCAGCATTTT,CASSSPQGKRVGVGQPQHF
14,TRBV6-5,TRBD1,TRBJ2-5,TGTGCCAGCAGTCAATACAGGGGCCGAGAGACCCAGTACTTC,CASSQYRGRETQYF
17,TRBV19,TRBD2,TRBJ2-2,TGTGCCAGTAGTATTCCGGGACTAGCGGGGAACACCGGGGAGCTGTTTTTT,CASSIPGLAGNTGELFF
16,TRBV5-1,TRBD2,TRBJ2-3,TGCGCCAGCAGCTTCTCTCTAGCGGGGAGCACAGATACGCAGTATTTT,CASSFSLAGSTDTQYF
14,TRBV6-1,NA,TRBJ1-5,TGTGCCAGCAGTGAAGGGGCATGGAATCAGCCCCAGCATTTT,CASSEGAWNQPQHF
16,TRBV28,NA,TRBJ1-5,TGTGCCAGCAGTTTTGGACAGTCTTATAGCAATCAGCCCCAGCATTTT,CASSFGQSYSNQPQHF
11,TRBV29-1,NA,TRBJ2-7,TGCAGCGTTTCAGGGGCCTACGAGCAGTACTTC,CSVSGAYEQYF
14,TRBV6-1,TRBD1,TRBJ2-7,TGTGCCAGCGGCCGTACCGGGACAGGGGACGAGCAGTACTTC,CASGRTGTGDEQYF
16,TRBV19,TRBD2,TRBJ2-3,TGTGCCAGTTCCCGGACTAGCGGGGGGCGGGTGGATACGCAGTATTTT,CASSRTSGGRVDTQYF
14,TRBV15,NA,TRBJ2-1,TGTGCCACCAGCGGGGGCGGGAGTTACAATGAGCAGTTCTTC,CATSGGGSYNEQFF
16,TRBV28,TRBD2,TRBJ2-3,TGTGCCAGCAGGAAAATGGGAGGGATAAGCACAGATACGCAGTATTTT,CASRKMGGISTDTQYF
14,TRBV30,TRBD1,TRBJ1-5,TGTGCCTGGAGACCTCCGGGACAGAGGGCGGCCCAGCATTTT,CAWRPPGQRAAQHF
17,TRBV11-2,NA,TRBJ1-6,TGTGCCAGCAGCCCCCACCGGGTCAGGGGTTTCGATTCACCCCTCCACTTT,CASSPHRVRGFDSPLHF
15,TRBV4-2,NA,TRBJ1-5,TGTGCCAGCAGCCAAGGGTCGGACAGTAATCAGCCCCAGCATTTT,CASSQGSDSNQPQHF
14,TRBV7-9,TRBD2,TRBJ2-1,TGTGCCAGCAGTCTGCGGGGGAGTTACAATGAGCAGTTCTTC,CASSLRGSYNEQFF
15,TRBV14,NA,TRBJ2-7,TGTGCCAGCAGCCAAGATGGGCGCAGACCCTACGAGCAGTACTTC,CASSQDGRRPYEQYF
15,TRBV7-8,NA,TRBJ2-5,TGTGCCAGCAGCTTAGAGGCAGGCCCTCTCTTGGGCCAGTACTTC,CASSLEAGPLLGQYF
15,TRBV19,NA,TRBJ1-2,TGTGCCAGTACCACGGGGACAAAACCGTCGTATGGCTACACCTTC,CASTTGTKPSYGYTF
15,TRBV4-2,NA,TRBJ2-7,TGTGCCAGCAGCCAACGAGACAGTAGCTCCTACGAGCAGTACTTC,CASSQRDSSSYEQYF